This entry describes one T cell receptor (beta chain). Its matching antigen is unknown. This sample was included in a study of shared clonotypes between healthy human individuals. The study, taken as a whole, reports: Sample collection involved blood only; tissue repertoires are likely different.

This CDR3 has 13 amino acids. The V end lost 0 bases, the J end lost 10 bases, and 12 bases lay between the germline ends. Germline CDR1 reads LGHNA; CDR2 reads YSLEER. Several immunoSEQ plates received, in even portions, the genomic DNA of each subset. PCR replicates from unsorted PBMC used 250 to 300 ng DNA, and this amount was approximately 30,000 T cell genomes. Generated by immunoSEQ multiplex PCR, the TCRdb table keeps only in-frame clones and is missing some. Of about 600,000 clones in the sample, roughly 79% are singletons; the top ten hold more than 10%. The V gene is TRBV4-3, the J gene TRBJ1-1; tentatively, D is TRBD1 (5 bases). This clonotype originated in a woman between 35 and 50 years old in good health. Some clones in this sample may be carry-over from other donors' samples. Sequenced input: PBMCs. The CDR3 region is CASSQDRGHRAFF. CDR3 in DNA: TGCGCCAGCAGCCAAGATCGAGGACATCGAGCTTTCTTT.